This T cell receptor beta chain was sequenced for a study of post-analysis software for immune sequencing data. Turning to the study itself: The study covered relapsing-remitting, secondary progressive and progressive-relapsing courses of multiple sclerosis.

Regarding the study as a whole: Samples made in the same batch grouped tightly together by F measure. A significant reduction in normalized Chao1 diversity was observed in multiple sclerosis patients versus controls. With TRBV5-6, TRBV5-1 and TRBV20-1 included, 4 or 5 TRBV segments were more frequent in patients than in controls.

This clonotype was observed a handful of times. The target antigen is unknown. The TCR beta cDNA libraries carried unique molecular identifiers. Roughly 500,000 cDNA molecules were recovered from an input of about 0.9 to 10 million T cells. TCRdb passed the PCR reads through MiXCR, listing each CDR3 protein once. The data hold approximately 690,000 distinct CDR3 sequences, with 59% observed a single time. The ends were cut back, 0 bases at V and 2 bases at J, with 6 bases in the middle. The CDR3 consists of 13 residues. Germline V gives CDR1 DFQATT, CDR2 SNEGSKA (reference sequence). Input material: blood. The chain joins TRBV20-1 to TRBJ2-3; D not certain. The receptor was isolated from a girl aged 2 to 9 with multiple sclerosis. DNA of the CDR3: TGCAGTGCTAGAGATGGGTACACAGATACGCAGTATTTT. It is translated as CSARDGYTDTQYF.